This TCR beta chain was captured by sequencing in a study of HIV-infected patients and healthy controls. Findings of the study overall: CMV-associated CDR3s mostly grew nonsignificantly during therapy, while HIV-associated CDR3s declined significantly. Significant mean usage differences between HIV-infected patients and controls involved eight alpha and eight beta V genes.

cDNA was made from 400 to 500 ng RNA using alpha and beta constant primers. Using multiplexing indices, alpha and beta chain libraries were generated apart by chain-specific third strand synthesis. A 5' RACE adapter with a random hexamer and the SP2 primer site was joined to cDNA. In TCRdb, the 5' RACE reads were re-called with MiXCR into one record per CDR3 protein. Here the sample spans 10,000 or so distinct CDR3 sequences, under 6% being singletons. No cell fractionation was done, so the repertoire covers all unsorted peripheral blood T cells. This CDR3 contains 14 residues. Trimming cost V 3 bases and J 5 bases, with 12 bases left between them. Germline V lookup: CDR1 SGHRS, CDR2 YFSETQ. This clonotype is classed as medium-sized. Its specificity is not known.

The origin of this receptor is an adult in good health. The sample consisted of blood. The chain is built from TRBV5-1 and TRBJ2-4, with D hard to call. In DNA, the CDR3 is TGCGCCAGCAGCTCGAGAGTAGGTGAAAACATTCAGTACTTC. This encodes CASSSRVGENIQYF.